These 24 T cell receptor beta chains came from one sample sequenced in a study of T cells in Graves' hyperthyroidism and ophthalmopathy (dated by TCRdb to about 2019). The library was generated by multiplex PCR. The sequencer was an Illumina HiSeq 2000. Amplification of TCR beta CDR3 regions was carried out from RNA transcripts. The first round of RT-PCR for the TCR CDR3 was performed with the HTBI primer set and the Qiagen OneStep RT-PCR kit. TCRdb itself trimmed the public reads at Q25 with fastp, ran MiXCR and retained productive beta chains. Entries are consolidated by CDR3 protein sequence, retaining the most common genes and DNA. This sample holds fewer than 400,000 distinct CDR3 sequences; around 15% were observed only once. The ten largest make up 25% to 30% of the sample. The material sequenced was blood. Receptor source: a man between 50 and 59 years old with Graves' ophthalmopathy.

There are a few counts of this clonotype. The rearrangement links TRBV5-5 to TRBJ1-3, with D possibly being TRBD1 (6 bases). V lost 4 bases and J lost 0, with 14 bases in between. Per the germline V gene, CDR1 is SGHKS and CDR2 is YYEKEE (reference sequence). There are 16 residues in the CDR3. DNA of the CDR3: TGTGCCAGCAGCAGGACAGCTACAGGCTCTGGAAACACCATATATTTT. This gives the protein CASSRTATGSGNTIYF.

The chain uses TRBV5-1 and TRBJ2-3, with TRBD1 identical over 8 bases. The length of the CDR3 is 16 residues. The germline V gene has CDR1 SGHRS and CDR2 YFSETQ. V was clipped by 4 bases and J by 4 bases; unmatched bases: 11. CDR3 residues: CASSQNPGGASDTQYF. DNA for the CDR3: TGCGCCAGCAGCCAAAATCCAGGGGGCGCGTCAGATACGCAGTATTTT.

The chain joins TRBV6-1 to TRBJ2-3; 8 nucleotides agree with TRBD2. J was trimmed by 3 bases and V by 8 bases; bases with no gene match: 4. CDR1 is MNHNS and CDR2 is SASEGT in the germline V gene. The CDR3 extends over 13 amino acids. CDR3 protein: CASRGGDTDTQYF. CDR3 bases: TGTGCCAGCCGGGGGGGTGATACAGATACGCAGTATTTT.

This clonotype was found many times. The chain uses TRBV3-1 and TRBJ2-7; TRBD2 agrees at 11 bases. Germline values: CDR1 LGHDT, CDR2 YNNKEL (reference sequence). This CDR3 has 14 amino acids. Unmatched junction bases numbered 4, after V lost 5 bases and J lost 4 bases. The CDR3: CASSTTSGIYEQYF. In nucleotides, the CDR3 is TGTGCCAGCAGCACGACTAGCGGGATTTACGAGCAGTACTTC.

This clonotype was detected ten times or more. The J gene is TRBJ1-5, the V gene TRBV12-3 or TRBV12-4; 10 positions match TRBD1. The CDR3 consists of 15 residues. V shed 7 bases, J shed 3 bases, and the junction held 6 bases outside the gene matches. For the CDR3, the DNA is TGTGCCAGCACCCAGGGACAGGGGATCAATCAGCCCCAGCATTTT. Translated: CASTQGQGINQPQHF.

The chain joins TRBV6-1 to TRBJ2-5; D may correspond to TRBD1 or TRBD2 (5 bases each). Germline V lookup: CDR1 MNHNS, CDR2 SASEGT. Trimming cost V 10 bases and J 3 bases, with 18 bases left between them. This CDR3 comprises 14 residues. The CDR3 sequence: CATLPGPAEETQYF. DNA for the CDR3: TGTGCCACCCTCCCGGGACCCGCCGAAGAGACCCAGTACTTC.

At least ten counts were recorded for this clonotype. J is TRBJ2-3 and V is TRBV5-1; D is undetermined. V was pared by 6 bases and J by 6 bases, with 5 bases between. Germline V gives CDR1 SGHRS, CDR2 YFSETQ. The CDR3 runs to 10 residues. Here the CDR3 DNA reads TGCGCCAGCACCTCGGATACGCAGTATTTT. As protein: CASTSDTQYF.

The chain employs TRBV6-2 or TRBV6-3 and TRBJ1-3; possibly TRBD1 for D (5 bases). V was cut by 0 bases and J by 0 bases, with 18 bases left in between. Germline-derived CDR1 and CDR2 are MNHEY and SVGEGT. The CDR3 covers 19 residues. The CDR3 nucleotides are TGTGCCAGCAGTTACTCGATGGATGACAGACGAGTCTCTGGAAACACCATATATTTT. Amino acid sequence: CASSYSMDDRRVSGNTIYF.

The CDR3 nucleotides are TGCGCCAGCAGCTACCGACAGGGGTCGTACGAGCAGTACTTC. Amino acid sequence: CASSYRQGSYEQYF. The rearrangement joins TRBV5-1 to TRBJ2-7, with TRBD1 identical over 8 bases. The CDR3 runs to 14 residues. The ends lost 3 bases at V and 4 bases at J; junction bases unmatched: 6. Germline assignment: CDR1 SGHRS and CDR2 YFSETQ.

This clonotype has ten or more counts. J is TRBJ2-4 and V is TRBV28, with D possibly called TRBD1 or TRBD2 (5 bases each). The V end lost 7 bases, the J end lost 3 bases, and 22 bases lay between the germline ends. The CDR3 length is 17 residues. The V gene's germline CDR1 is MDHEN and CDR2 SYDVKM. The CDR3 nucleotides read TGTGCCAGCAACAATTGGGATCAGGGACCCGTCAAAAACATTCAGTACTTC. This gives the protein CASNNWDQGPVKNIQYF.

The table lists this clonotype with many counts. The V gene is TRBV4-1, the J gene TRBJ2-3; no reliable D call. The CDR3 is 16 residues long. V lost 2 bases and J 0 bases, leaving 12 bases between the germline ends. The V gene's germline CDR1 is MGHRA and CDR2 YSYEKL. This CDR3 reads CASSQINLVSTDTQYF. The CDR3 DNA reads TGCGCCAGCAGCCAAATTAATTTGGTGAGCACAGATACGCAGTATTTT.

This clonotype has a count of ten or more. The chain couples TRBV11-2 to TRBJ2-4; D gene ambiguous. CDR1 is SGHAT, CDR2 FQNNGV, per germline. Trimming left V 6 bases short and J 1 base short, with 7 bases between. The CDR3 covers 13 residues. The chain's CDR3 is CASRLGAKNIQYF. The DNA for the CDR3 is TGTGCCAGCAGACTTGGTGCCAAAAACATTCAGTACTTC.

The table lists this clonotype with a few counts. The V gene is TRBV20-1, the J gene TRBJ1-1; TRBD1 matches 8 bases. This CDR3 spans 12 amino acids. J was trimmed by 6 bases and V by 2 bases; bases with no gene match: 2. CDR1 is DFQATT and CDR2 is SNEGSKA in the germline V gene (reference sequence). The chain's CDR3 is CSARPGQAEAFF. CDR3 DNA: TGCAGTGCTAGACCGGGACAGGCTGAAGCTTTCTTT.

This clonotype was found many times. The chain carries TRBV20-1 and TRBJ2-7, with a weak D call TRBD2 (6 bases). Trimming took 4 bases from V and 2 from J, leaving 12 bases between them. The germline V gene has CDR1 DFQATT and CDR2 SNEGSKA (reference sequence). The CDR3 sequence is 13 residues long. CDR3 residues: CSATRDLTYEQYF. CDR3 DNA: TGCAGTGCTACTCGGGACTTAACCTACGAGCAGTACTTC.

The chain is built from TRBV25-1 and TRBJ2-1; D ambiguous. The V end was cut by 6 bases, the J end by 7 bases, with 13 bases between. This CDR3 is built from 13 residues. Germline V gene lookup returns CDR1 MGHDK and CDR2 SYGVNS. DNA of the CDR3: TGTGCCAGCAGCCCCACGTTGGGAAATGAGCAGTTCTTC. Translating it yields CASSPTLGNEQFF.

This clonotype was seen at least ten times. CDR3 DNA sequence: TGCGCCAGCAGCGGGGGCAGCGGGACTCTTTTCATATACGAGCAGTACTTC. This sequence encodes CASSGGSGTLFIYEQYF. The gene calls are TRBV5-1 and TRBJ2-7; TRBD2 is a possible D gene (7 bases). Germline V gene sequence: CDR1 SGHRS, CDR2 YFSETQ. CDR3 length: 17 residues. Trimming stripped 4 bases from V and 4 bases from J, with 24 bases between. The whole variable domain, remainder taken from reference TRBV5-1 and TRBJ2-7, is KAGVTQTPRYLIKTRGQQVTLSCSPISGHRSVSWYQQTPGQGLQFLFEYFSETQRNKGNFPGRFSGRQFSNSRSEMNVSTLELGDSALYLCASSGGSGTLFIYEQYFGPGTRLTVT.

This clonotype was observed a handful of times. The chain has TRBV20-1 and TRBJ2-1; the match to TRBD2 covers 12 bases. The CDR3 extends over 19 amino acids. J was trimmed by 0 bases and V by 6 bases; bases with no gene match: 15. Germline V gene lookup returns CDR1 DFQATT and CDR2 SNEGSKA (reference sequence). The CDR3 nucleotides read TGCAGTGCCTTTACTAGCGGGAGGCTTCAACGTGGCTCCTACAATGAGCAGTTCTTC. Protein: CSAFTSGRLQRGSYNEQFF.

This clonotype appeared a few times. The chain is built from TRBV5-1 and TRBJ1-3; a weak D match, TRBD1 (6 bases). The CDR3 sequence is 19 residues long. Germline-derived CDR1 and CDR2 are SGHRS and YFSETQ. The ends were cut back, 1 base at V and 0 bases at J, with 20 bases in the middle. DNA of the CDR3: TGCGCCAGCAGCTTGCGAGGGGGAGGACTTTTGGGCTCTGGAAACACCATATATTTT. This codes for CASSLRGGGLLGSGNTIYF.

This chain connects TRBV28 to TRBJ2-7; TRBD1 matches 10 bases. With V trimmed by 7 bases and J by 5 bases, 14 bases remained unmatched. There are 16 residues in the CDR3. Germline V gene lookup returns CDR1 MDHEN and CDR2 SYDVKM. CDR3 sequence reads: CASTISGTGVLDEQYF. CDR3 nucleotides: TGTGCCAGCACCATTTCCGGGACAGGGGTGTTGGACGAGCAGTACTTC.

This clonotype was observed at least ten times. The V call is TRBV9, the J call TRBJ2-1; perhaps D is TRBD1 or TRBD2 (5 bases each). V lost 0 bases to trimming and J lost 0 bases, with 10 bases between them. This CDR3 comprises 16 residues. Germline V gene data show CDR1 as SGDLS and CDR2 as YYNGEE. CDR3 coding DNA: TGTGCCAGCAGCGTAGGGTCAGGGAGCTCCTACAATGAGCAGTTCTTC. It yields the protein CASSVGSGSSYNEQFF.

The table lists this clonotype with many counts. The rearrangement joins TRBV20-1 to TRBJ2-6; the D is unclear. V lost 6 bases and J 0 bases, leaving 18 bases between the germline ends. Germline V gene data show CDR1 as DFQATT and CDR2 as SNEGSKA (reference sequence). There are 17 residues in the CDR3. CDR3: CSATRTDIGSGANVLTF. DNA of the CDR3: TGCAGTGCAACGCGAACCGACATTGGCTCTGGGGCCAACGTCCTGACTTTC.

There are many counts of this clonotype. The chain uses TRBV11-2 and TRBJ2-5; D gene uncertain. CDR3 size: 12 residues. V was shortened by 5 bases and J by 5 bases, with 9 bases between the two germline ends. Per germline, CDR1 SGHAT and CDR2 FQNNGV. The CDR3 nucleotides are TGTGCCAGCAGCCCCAATCGGGAGACCCAGTACTTC. It translates to CASSPNRETQYF.

This clonotype was counted ten times or more. The chain employs TRBV20-1 and TRBJ2-5; TRBD1 matches 8 bases. J gave up 4 bases and V 1 base, and 5 bases lay outside the gene matches. CDR1 is DFQATT, CDR2 SNEGSKA, per germline (reference sequence). The CDR3 is made up of 14 amino acids. The CDR3 region is CSARGQGARETQYF. The CDR3 nucleotides read TGCAGTGCTAGAGGCCAGGGGGCGAGAGAGACCCAGTACTTC.

This clonotype came up a few times. The rearrangement links TRBV4-1 to TRBJ2-1; D perhaps matches TRBD2 (6 bases). CDR3 length equals 17 residues. Germline V gene lookup returns CDR1 MGHRA and CDR2 YSYEKL. Trimming shortened V by 0 bases and J by 7 bases, and 19 bases separated the two germline ends. The CDR3 reads CASSQDQWASDGNEQFF. The CDR3 nucleotides read TGCGCCAGCAGCCAAGATCAATGGGCTAGCGACGGGAATGAGCAGTTCTTC.